This TCR beta chain stems from a study of immune cell composition in non-small cell lung cancer. CDR1 and CDR2 (germline): MRHNA, SNTAGT. The CDR3 is made up of 14 amino acids. V lost 3 bases to trimming and J lost 8 bases, with 11 bases between them. Sequencing was performed with immunoSEQ multiplex PCR; in TCRdb, only in-frame clones are kept and a portion is missing. This table holds about 2,900 clones, around 80% found once. These data also featured in a second study, about CD4 T cells in lung cancer. From that study: Neoantigen-specific CD4+ T-cell clones and TCRs were isolated from blood. Some responses in blood might come from in vitro naive priming, not memory.

Material for sequencing was lung tumor tissue. The TCR originated in a human donor with non-small cell lung cancer. The V and J genes are TRBV6-4 and TRBJ1-6; D may be TRBD1 (6 bases). Written as DNA, the CDR3 is TGTGCCAGCAGTGAACAGGGAATTGATTCACCCCTCCACTTT. Residues: CASSEQGIDSPLHF.